This T cell receptor beta chain was recovered during a study of T cells in Graves' hyperthyroidism and ophthalmopathy. General study findings and limits: The majority of expanded thyroid clonotypes above 0.001 also appeared in blood.

The ends were cut back, 3 bases at V and 7 bases at J, with 17 bases in the middle. The CDR3 is 15 amino acids. Aged 18 to 65, the patients had hyperthyroidism that was newly diagnosed and had lasted under 2 months. Reasons for excluding patients were uncontrolled infection, other autoimmune disease, pregnancy or lactation. What was amplified from RNA transcripts were TCR beta CDR3 regions. HTBI primers drove first-round RT-PCR of the TCR CDR3. In TCRdb, the multiplex PCR reads were re-called with MiXCR into one record per CDR3 protein. The sample consists of about 690,000 distinct CDR3 sequences, approximately 15% of them appearing once. The table lists this clonotype with a few counts. What it recognizes is unknown.

The chain combines TRBV12-3 or TRBV12-4 with TRBJ2-3; a weak D match, TRBD1 (6 bases). The source of this sequence is a man aged 45 to 65 with Graves' hyperthyroidism. The sample taken for sequencing was blood. CDR3 DNA sequence: TGTGCCAGCAGTTTGCAGGGGTTTAGCGCACATACGCAGTATTTT. Its protein is CASSLQGFSAHTQYF.